Given below is one T cell receptor beta chain in context. The source of the sample is a study of blood T cell repertoires in COVID-19. Overall study: Whether acute or convalescent, the COVID-19 samples came from the United States, Italy and Spain.

Germline assignment: CDR1 SNHLY and CDR2 FYNNEI. The CDR3 loop spans 13 amino acids. Losses at the gene ends were 5 bases for V and 3 bases for J; bases not matched to a gene: 3. Authors' analysis steps: The assay estimated nucleated cells by amplifying reference gene primers. Libraries were prepared by immunoSEQ multiplex PCR; TCRdb keeps only in-frame clonotypes and omits some of them. Clone size and V and J calls were adopted from that table, with D and trimming inferred from the DNA. The sample includes a few hundred thousand clones, roughly 84% of them seen just once. The receptor's source is a woman older than 75 with acute or convalescent COVID-19. The sequenced sample consisted of peripheral blood. The chain uses TRBV2 and TRBJ2-7, with TRBD1 matching 8 bases. The chain's CDR3 is CASSSGQGYEQYF. As DNA, the CDR3 is TGTGCCAGCAGTAGCGGACAGGGCTACGAGCAGTACTTC.